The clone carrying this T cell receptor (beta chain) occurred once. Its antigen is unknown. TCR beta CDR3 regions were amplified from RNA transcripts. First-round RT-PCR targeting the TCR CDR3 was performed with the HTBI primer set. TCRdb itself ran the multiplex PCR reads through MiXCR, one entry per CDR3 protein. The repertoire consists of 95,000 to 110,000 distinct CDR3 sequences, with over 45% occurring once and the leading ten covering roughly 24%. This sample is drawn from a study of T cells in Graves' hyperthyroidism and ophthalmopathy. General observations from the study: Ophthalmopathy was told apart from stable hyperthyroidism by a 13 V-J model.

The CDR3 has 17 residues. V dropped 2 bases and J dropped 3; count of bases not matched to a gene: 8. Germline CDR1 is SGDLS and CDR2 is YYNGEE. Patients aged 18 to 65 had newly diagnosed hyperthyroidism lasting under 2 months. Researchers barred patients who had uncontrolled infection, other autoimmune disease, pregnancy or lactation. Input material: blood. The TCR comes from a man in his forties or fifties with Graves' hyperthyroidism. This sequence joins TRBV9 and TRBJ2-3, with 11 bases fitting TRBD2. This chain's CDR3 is CASSVTSGSGRTDTQYF. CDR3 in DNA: TGTGCCAGCAGCGTTACTAGCGGGAGTGGGAGGACAGATACGCAGTATTTT.